The clone carrying this T cell receptor (beta chain) was seen at least ten times. This entry comes from a study of T cells in Graves' hyperthyroidism and ophthalmopathy. Template material for amplifying TCR beta CDR3 regions consisted of RNA transcripts. HTBI primers were used for first-round RT-PCR of the TCR CDR3. TCRdb re-derived calls from the multiplex PCR reads in MiXCR, one entry per CDR3 protein. The profile shows more than 550,000 distinct CDR3 sequences, nearly 45% of them singletons. This CDR3 contains 14 residues. Germline lookup yields CDR1 DFQATT and CDR2 SNEGSKA (reference sequence). The V segment lost 4 bases and the J segment 3 bases; nucleotides outside the gene matches: 7.

The TCR originated in an adult man with Graves' disease, either hyperthyroidism or ophthalmopathy (not recorded which). Sequenced material: peripheral blood or thyroid tissue (not recorded which). This chain connects TRBV20-1 to TRBJ2-7; 9 bases fit TRBD1. CDR3 protein: CSATKGQGNYEQYF. CDR3 coding DNA: TGCAGTGCTACGAAAGGACAGGGGAACTACGAGCAGTACTTC.